This T cell receptor (beta chain) was profiled in a study of early T cells in non-severe SARS-CoV-2 infection. In its sample, this clonotype was seen a few times. Germline lookup yields CDR1 MNHEY and CDR2 SVGEGT. Trimming took off 5 bases at V and 7 bases at J, with 20 bases between the two ends. This CDR3 comprises 15 residues. One entry per CDR3 protein results from TCRdb running MiXCR on the 5' RACE reads. The sample lists some 49,000 distinct CDR3 sequences; approximately 12% were seen once. The chain couples TRBV6-2 or TRBV6-3 to TRBJ1-1, with D possibly TRBD1 on 6 matching bases. The source is an adult who was a healthcare worker with PCR-confirmed SARS-CoV-2 infection or an uninfected control (not recorded which). Sample: whole blood. The CDR3: CASSRQGRPNDEAFF. CDR3 DNA: TGTGCCAGCAGTCGGCAGGGGAGGCCTAATGATGAAGCTTTCTTT.